The 5 T cell receptor beta chains given below trace back to one sample, sequenced in a study of T-cell reconstitution after alpha-beta-depleted transplantation in children. TCRbeta library preparation incorporated unique molecular identifiers. TCRdb re-called the PCR reads through MiXCR, storing one row per CDR3 protein. This table holds fewer than 95,000 distinct CDR3 sequences, approximately 12% found once. Sequencing used PBMCs from the stem cell graft donor, obtained from the stem cell graft. Receptors originate from a human donor who donated a stem cell graft to a child with inherited bone marrow failure.

This clonotype was detected ten times or more. The V and J genes are TRBV5-1 and TRBJ1-1; D is ambiguous. Trimming took 0 bases from V and 1 from J, leaving 10 bases between them. The CDR3 totals 15 residues. Per the germline V gene, CDR1 is SGHRS and CDR2 is YFSETQ. In nucleotides, the CDR3 is TGCGCCAGCAGCTTGGGGTTTGGCCGGAACACTGAAGCTTTCTTT. It is translated as CASSLGFGRNTEAFF.

This clonotype has a count of ten or more. The V and J genes are TRBV4-2 and TRBJ2-5; a weak D match, TRBD1 (5 bases). From germline, CDR1 is LGHNA and CDR2 YNFKEQ. The CDR3 consists of 14 residues. Trimming removed 0 bases from V and 4 bases from J, with 9 bases in between. The CDR3 region has the DNA TGTGCCAGCAGCCAAGACCCAGGGTCAGAGACCCAGTACTTC. Translating it yields CASSQDPGSETQYF.

This clonotype was detected many times. This rearrangement joins TRBV5-1 to TRBJ2-1; TRBD1 agrees at 10 bases. The J segment lost 6 bases and the V segment lost 3 bases, leaving 6 bases of the junction unmatched. Germline CDR1 and CDR2: SGHRS and YFSETQ. The CDR3 consists of 15 residues. This CDR3 is CASSSRGQGLNEQFF. CDR3 sequence (DNA): TGCGCCAGCAGCTCGAGGGGACAGGGGCTCAATGAGCAGTTCTTC.

This clonotype was detected ten times or more. The rearrangement joins TRBV6-5 to TRBJ2-6; D may be TRBD2 (6 bases). The CDR3 covers 16 residues. Trimming removed 2 bases at V and 4 bases at J, with 12 bases between. Germline V CDR1 and CDR2: MNHEY, SVGAGI. The CDR3, as DNA: TGTGCCAGCAGTTACCGAGGAGGGAACGGGGCCAACGTCCTGACTTTC. It specifies CASSYRGGNGANVLTF.

J is TRBJ2-1 and V is TRBV10-3; D is possibly TRBD2 (5 bases). The CDR3 sequence is 17 residues long. Germline V gene lookup returns CDR1 ENHRY and CDR2 SYGVKD. Between the trimmed V and J ends, which lost 8 bases and 5 bases, there was a span of 25 bases. The chain's CDR3 is CAIPPEGAHPGNNEQFF. CDR3 DNA: TGTGCCATCCCTCCTGAGGGAGCTCACCCAGGTAACAATGAGCAGTTCTTC.